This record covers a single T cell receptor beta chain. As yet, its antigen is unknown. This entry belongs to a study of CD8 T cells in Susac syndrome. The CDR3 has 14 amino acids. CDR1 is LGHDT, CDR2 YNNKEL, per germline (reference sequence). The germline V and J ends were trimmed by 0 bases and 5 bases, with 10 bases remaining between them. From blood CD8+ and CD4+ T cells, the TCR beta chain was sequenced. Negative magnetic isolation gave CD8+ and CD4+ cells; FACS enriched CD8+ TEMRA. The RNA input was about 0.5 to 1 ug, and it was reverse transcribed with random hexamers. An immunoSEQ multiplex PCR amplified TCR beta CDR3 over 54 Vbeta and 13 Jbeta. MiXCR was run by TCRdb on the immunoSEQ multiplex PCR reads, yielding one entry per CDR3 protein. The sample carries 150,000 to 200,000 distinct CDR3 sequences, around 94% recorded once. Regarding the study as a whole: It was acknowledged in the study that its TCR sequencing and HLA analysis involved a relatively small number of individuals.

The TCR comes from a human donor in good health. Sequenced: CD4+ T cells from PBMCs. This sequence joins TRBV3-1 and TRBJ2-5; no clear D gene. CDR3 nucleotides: TGTGCCAGCAGCCAAGAGTATAGGATGGAGACCCAGTACTTC. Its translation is CASSQEYRMETQYF.